These T cell receptor beta chains were read from a single sample in a study of blood T cells in healthy people across ages. MiXCR, run by TCRdb on the 5' RACE reads, gives a single entry per CDR3 protein. This sample carries 1.5 million to 2 million distinct CDR3 sequences, approximately 30% of them seen once, and the ten largest clones take 6.5% to 8.5%. Source material: blood. The source is a woman younger than 45 in good health. CDR3s include the opening cysteine and the closing phenylalanine or tryptophan. The D gene is left open where the match is weak. Size values are once, few and many counts, or a class for expanded clones, and some rows have none.

.,TRBJ1-5,.,TRBV28,CASSLSWSRGGDQPQHF,TGTGCCAGCAGTTTATCATGGTCTCGGGGAGGGGATCAGCCCCAGCATTTT
.,TRBJ1-2,.,TRBV6-1,CASSEWNRLGNYGYTF,TGTGCCAGCAGTGAATGGAACAGGCTTGGTAACTATGGCTACACCTTC
few,TRBJ2-3,.,TRBV30,CAWIKTGTGTDTQYF,TGTGCCTGGATTAAAACAGGGACGGGGACAGATACGCAGTATTTT
.,TRBJ2-7,.,TRBV20-1,CRATQGAYEQYF,TGCAGGGCTACCCAAGGGGCCTACGAGCAGTACTTC
.,TRBJ2-3,.,TRBV14,CASSQSFRGADTQYF,TGTGCCAGCAGCCAATCTTTTAGGGGCGCAGATACGCAGTATTTT
.,TRBJ2-3,.,TRBV4-1,CASSQENQGITDTQYF,TGCGCCAGCAGCCAAGAAAACCAGGGGATCACAGATACGCAGTATTTT
once,TRBJ1-3,.,TRBV20-1,CSARDPGYRDESSGNTIYF,TGCAGTGCTAGAGATCCGGGTTACCGGGACGAAAGCTCTGGAAACACCATATATTTT
.,TRBJ2-1,.,TRBV9,CASSVGGSPNSNEQFF,TGTGCCAGCAGCGTAGGGGGTAGCCCCAACTCCAATGAGCAGTTCTTC
.,TRBJ1-2,TRBD1,TRBV9,CASSGDGTGSYGYTF,TGTGCCAGCAGCGGAGATGGGACAGGGAGCTATGGCTACACCTTC
.,TRBJ2-7,TRBD2,TRBV7-2,CASSPRLAGYNYEQYF,TGTGCCAGCAGCCCACGCCTAGCGGGTTACAACTACGAGCAGTACTTC
few,TRBJ2-7,TRBD2,TRBV6-5,CASSYQAGPSYEQYF,TGTGCCAGCAGTTATCAAGCGGGGCCCTCCTACGAGCAGTACTTC
.,TRBJ2-7,TRBD1,TRBV9,CASSHRTGNNEQYF,TGTGCCAGCAGCCACAGGACAGGGAACAACGAGCAGTACTTC
many,TRBJ2-7,.,TRBV3-1,CASSQRPGPSEQYF,TGTGCCAGCAGCCAGAGGCCAGGGCCCTCCGAGCAGTACTTC
many,TRBJ2-3,.,TRBV7-9,CASSLEIDTQYF,TGCGCCAGCAGCTTGGAGATCGATACGCAGTATTTT
.,TRBJ1-3,.,TRBV20-1,CSAREGSRGNTIYF,TGCAGTGCTAGAGAAGGCAGCAGGGGAAACACCATATATTTT
.,TRBJ1-6,TRBD1,TRBV7-2,CASSRIAGTGGSPLHF,TGTGCCAGCAGCCGAATTGCCGGGACAGGAGGATCACCCCTCCACTTT
few,TRBJ1-1,.,TRBV28,CASSLGGPSNTEAFF,TGTGCCAGCAGTTTGGGGGGACCCTCGAACACTGAAGCTTTCTTT
many,TRBJ2-5,.,TRBV29-1,CSVEDLAPGRGTQYF,TGCAGCGTTGAAGATCTCGCACCCGGTCGGGGGACCCAGTACTTC
many,TRBJ1-4,TRBD1,TRBV28,CASSLSGPPDRGENEKLFF,TGTGCCAGCAGTTTAAGCGGCCCCCCCGACAGGGGCGAAAATGAAAAACTGTTTTTT
.,TRBJ1-1,.,TRBV5-5,CASSLIKGTEAFF,TGTGCCAGCAGCTTGATAAAGGGCACTGAAGCTTTCTTT
few,TRBJ1-5,TRBD1,TRBV20-1,CSALTGSNQPQHF,TGCAGTGCCCTGACAGGGAGCAATCAGCCCCAGCATTTT
.,TRBJ1-6,.,TRBV10-3,CAINKTGKNSYNSPLHF,TGTGCCATCAATAAGACAGGAAAGAACTCCTATAATTCACCCCTCCACTTT
few,TRBJ2-7,.,TRBV20-1,CSGGTAYSYEQYF,TGCAGTGGCGGGACAGCGTACTCCTACGAGCAGTACTTC
many,TRBJ2-7,.,TRBV10-2,CASSNGGQYYEQYF,TGCGCCAGCAGCAACGGGGGCCAATATTACGAGCAGTACTTC
many,TRBJ2-7,.,TRBV6-5,CASSPRRVGEQYF,TGTGCCAGCAGTCCCCGGCGGGTGGGCGAGCAGTACTTC
.,TRBJ2-1,TRBD2,TRBV20-1,CSADSRGGLVGEQFF,TGCAGTGCTGACTCCCGGGGGGGACTGGTGGGTGAGCAGTTCTTC
few,TRBJ2-5,.,TRBV7-2,CASSLARRRGETQYF,TGTGCCAGCAGCTTAGCAAGGCGGAGGGGAGAGACCCAGTACTTC
few,TRBJ2-3,.,TRBV7-9,CASSPFNGGADTQYF,TGTGCCAGCAGCCCTTTTAACGGGGGCGCAGATACGCAGTATTTT
many,TRBJ2-7,TRBD2,TRBV20-1,CSAGTSGRTYEQYF,TGCAGTGCTGGGACTAGCGGGAGGACATACGAGCAGTACTTC
few,TRBJ2-3,TRBD2,TRBV10-3,CAISESGGTSGTADTQYF,TGTGCCATCAGTGAGTCGGGCGGGACTAGCGGGACAGCAGATACGCAGTATTTT
.,TRBJ2-3,TRBD1,TRBV6-2/TRBV6-3,CASSYRNLRQGRTDTQYF,TGTGCCAGCAGTTACCGAAACCTACGACAGGGGAGGACAGATACGCAGTATTTT
few,TRBJ2-1,TRBD1,TRBV6-5,CASSRDRGPNNEQFF,TGTGCCAGCAGCCGGGACAGGGGCCCAAACAATGAGCAGTTCTTC
.,TRBJ2-7,.,TRBV5-1,CASQFPDRAGGDEQYF,TGCGCCAGCCAATTCCCCGACCGCGCCGGCGGCGATGAGCAGTACTTC
few,TRBJ2-2,TRBD2,TRBV12-3/TRBV12-4,CASRPTSGRAYNTGELFF,TGTGCCAGCAGGCCGACTAGCGGGAGGGCCTATAACACCGGGGAGCTGTTTTTT
few,TRBJ2-7,.,TRBV6-5,CASSYGGTHYEQYF,TGTGCCAGCAGTTACGGGGGAACCCATTACGAGCAGTACTTC
.,TRBJ2-1,.,TRBV18,CASSPGASVGEQFF,TGTGCCAGCTCACCAGGGGCTAGCGTAGGTGAGCAGTTCTTC
.,TRBJ2-7,TRBD1,TRBV12-3/TRBV12-4,CASSLTTGQGIEPYF,TGTGCCAGCAGTTTGACAACGGGACAGGGGATCGAGCCGTACTTC
.,TRBJ2-1,TRBD2,TRBV27,CASNSPGLAGVNEQFF,TGTGCCAGCAACTCCCCGGGACTAGCGGGTGTCAATGAGCAGTTCTTC
.,TRBJ2-1,TRBD1,TRBV11-2,CASSSRDRACNEQFF,TGTGCCAGCAGCTCCCGGGACAGGGCTTGCAATGAGCAGTTCTTC
many,TRBJ2-7,.,TRBV20-1,CSARDSTYSYEQYF,TGCAGTGCTAGGGACAGCACCTACTCCTACGAGCAGTACTTC
.,TRBJ1-2,.,TRBV2,CASSEEQGRGYTF,TGTGCCAGCAGTGAAGAACAGGGTCGGGGCTACACCTTC
.,TRBJ2-2,TRBD2,TRBV7-2,CASRQTSVGGELFF,TGTGCCAGCAGACAAACTAGCGTGGGCGGGGAGCTGTTTTTT
many,TRBJ2-7,TRBD1,TRBV29-1,CSVEGTGERYEQYF,TGCAGCGTTGAAGGGACAGGGGAAAGGTACGAGCAGTACTTC
.,TRBJ2-5,.,TRBV6-5,CASSPGTTTGTQYF,TGTGCCAGCAGCCCTGGGACCACCACGGGGACCCAGTACTTC
many,TRBJ2-7,TRBD1,TRBV5-1,CASSGRQGRYEQYF,TGCGCCAGCAGCGGGAGACAGGGACGGTACGAGCAGTACTTC
few,TRBJ2-1,TRBD2,TRBV20-1,CSARDQREQAYNEQFF,TGCAGTGCTAGAGACCAGCGGGAGCAGGCCTACAATGAGCAGTTCTTC
.,TRBJ2-3,.,TRBV20-1,CSAQRGEARTDTQYF,TGCAGTGCACAGAGGGGGGAGGCCCGCACAGATACGCAGTATTTT
few,TRBJ2-7,TRBD2,TRBV5-1,CASTILAEDYEQYF,TGCGCCAGCACGATACTAGCGGAAGACTACGAGCAGTACTTC
.,TRBJ2-1,TRBD1,TRBV5-1,CASSLGQGAQGEQFF,TGCGCCAGCAGCCTCGGACAGGGGGCACAGGGTGAGCAGTTCTTC
many,TRBJ2-7,.,TRBV7-9,CASSLAPRTYEQYF,TGTGCCAGCAGCTTAGCGCCTAGGACCTACGAGCAGTACTTC
few,TRBJ2-5,.,TRBV9,CASSIGVAHETQYF,TGTGCCAGCAGCATAGGGGTGGCCCACGAGACCCAGTACTTC
.,TRBJ2-5,TRBD1,TRBV29-1,CSVEGVGDRDQETQYF,TGCAGCGTTGAAGGGGTGGGGGACAGGGACCAAGAGACCCAGTACTTC
.,TRBJ2-7,.,TRBV12-3/TRBV12-4,CASSPIGAATYEQYF,TGTGCCAGCAGCCCCATAGGGGCGGCAACCTACGAGCAGTACTTC